These 8 T cell receptor beta chains were all obtained from the same sample, sequenced in a study. This table comes from immunoSEQ multiplex PCR, and its TCRdb copy is limited to in-frame clones, with some not included. The data show under 65,000 clones, over 85% seen once. Specimen: PBMCs. The receptor source for this set is a man aged 40-49 years with rheumatoid arthritis.

J is TRBJ1-1 and V is TRBV10-2, with unresolved D. From germline, CDR1 is WSHSY and CDR2 SAAADI. This CDR3 spans 12 amino acids. Trimming took 6 bases from V and 6 from J, leaving 11 bases between them. DNA for the CDR3: TGCGCCAGCAGGGTTCAGGAGGCTGAAGCTTTCTTT. Protein sequence: CASRVQEAEAFF.

The chain couples TRBV19 to TRBJ2-3; D is unresolved. Germline V CDR1 and CDR2: LNHDA, SQIVND (reference sequence). This CDR3 has 13 residues. V was shortened by 1 base and J by 4 bases, with 6 bases between the two germline ends. CDR3 protein: CASSIASADTQYF. The CDR3 DNA follows: TGTGCCAGTAGTATAGCCAGCGCAGATACGCAGTATTTT.

J is TRBJ2-1 and V is TRBV9; 15 bases are a match to TRBD2. Germline V gene lookup returns CDR1 SGDLS and CDR2 YYNGEE. The CDR3 length is 15 residues. Trimming removed 3 bases from V and 10 bases from J; junction bases left unmatched: 5. The CDR3 sequence is CASSDGGTSGREQFF. The DNA of the CDR3 is TGTGCCAGCAGCGATGGGGGGACTAGCGGGAGGGAGCAGTTCTTC.

In its sample, this clone was seen once. V usage is TRBV30 and J usage is TRBJ1-3; no reliable D call. Germline CDR1 reads GTSNPN; CDR2 reads SVGIG (reference sequence). The CDR3 totals 12 residues. The germline V and J ends were trimmed by 4 bases and 2 bases, with 6 bases remaining between them. The CDR3 DNA reads TGTGCCTGGACATTCGCTGGAAACACCATATATTTT. This translates into CAWTFAGNTIYF. Supplemented by reference TRBV30 and TRBJ1-3, the full variable domain reads SQTIHQWPATLVQPVGSPLSLECTVEGTSNPNLYWYRQAAGRGLQLLFYSVGIGQISSEVPQNLSASRPQDRQFILSSKKLLLSDSGFYLCAWTFAGNTIYFGEGSWLTVV.

The chain is built from TRBV28 and TRBJ1-1, with TRBD1 as a possible D gene (5 bases). Per germline, CDR1 MDHEN and CDR2 SYDVKM. CDR3 length equals 12 residues. V lost 3 bases, J lost 11 bases, and 13 bases lay in between. This chain's CDR3 is CASSLGPNGAFF. CDR3 bases: TGTGCCAGCAGTTTGGGACCGAACGGGGCTTTCTTT.

This chain's CDR3 is CAISAYPRTGFTDTQYF. The CDR3 DNA sequence: TGTGCCATCAGTGCTTACCCCCGGACGGGCTTCACAGATACGCAGTATTTT. The chain uses TRBV10-3 and TRBJ2-3, with D unclear. Germline loops: CDR1 ENHRY, CDR2 SYGVKD. The V end was cut by 4 bases, the J end by 2 bases, with 19 bases between. This CDR3 has 17 residues.

This clone was observed once. The chain employs TRBV5-4 and TRBJ2-2; D might be TRBD2 (6 bases). Germline-derived CDR1 and CDR2 are SGHNT and YYREEE (reference sequence). CDR3 size: 16 residues. The germline V and J ends were trimmed by 2 bases and 5 bases, with 16 bases remaining between them. The CDR3 reads CASSFPLARGTGELFF. CDR3 DNA sequence: TGTGCCAGCAGCTTCCCCCTAGCGAGAGGGACCGGGGAGCTGTTTTTT. The variable domain in full, with the rest retrieved from reference TRBV5-4 and TRBJ2-2, is ETGVTQSPTHLIKTRGQQVTLRCSSQSGHNTVSWYQQALGQGPQFIFQYYREEENGRGNFPPRFSGLQFPNYSSELNVNALELDDSALYLCASSFPLARGTGELFFGEGSRLTVL.

This chain uses TRBV14 with TRBJ1-1; 9 bases are a match to TRBD1. Trimming removed 3 bases from V and 4 bases from J; junction bases left unmatched: 9. Germline values: CDR1 SGHDN, CDR2 FVKESK. This CDR3 is 16 amino acids long. The CDR3 loop reads CASSHQGQGRGTEAFF. In DNA, the CDR3 is TGTGCCAGCAGCCATCAAGGACAGGGGAGGGGCACTGAAGCTTTCTTT.